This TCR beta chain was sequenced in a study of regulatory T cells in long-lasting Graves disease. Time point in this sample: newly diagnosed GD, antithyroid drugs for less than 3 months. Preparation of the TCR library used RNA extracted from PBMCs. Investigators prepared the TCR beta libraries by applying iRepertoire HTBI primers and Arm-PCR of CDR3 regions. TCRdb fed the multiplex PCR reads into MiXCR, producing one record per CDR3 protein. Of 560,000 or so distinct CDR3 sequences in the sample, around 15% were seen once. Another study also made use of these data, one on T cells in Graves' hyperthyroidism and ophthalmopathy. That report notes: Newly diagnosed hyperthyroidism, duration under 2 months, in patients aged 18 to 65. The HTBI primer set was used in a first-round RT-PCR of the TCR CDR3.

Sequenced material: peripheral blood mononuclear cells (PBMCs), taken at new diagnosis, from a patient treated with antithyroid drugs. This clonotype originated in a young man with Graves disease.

CDR3 nucleotide sequence: TGTGCCGGTCGGAAAGGGGTTAACTATGGCTACACCTTC. It codes for CAGRKGVNYGYTF. The rearrangement links TRBV3-1 to TRBJ1-2; D perhaps matches TRBD1 (5 bases). This CDR3 is built from 13 residues. Germline values: CDR1 LGHDT, CDR2 YNNKEL (reference sequence). V was pared by 11 bases and J by 1 base, with 14 bases between.